This T cell receptor (beta chain) was obtained from a study of blood T cell repertoires in COVID-19. Study as a whole: The samples span acute and convalescent COVID-19 from the United States, Italy and Spain.

Only in-frame clones appear in the TCRdb table, and some are missing; sequencing was by immunoSEQ multiplex PCR. The data show approximately 300,000 clones, approximately 84% seen once. Participants' own reports of clinical history determined their cohort assignment. Germline V CDR1 and CDR2: MNHEY, SMNVEV (reference sequence). The CDR3 extends over 14 amino acids. V gave up 7 bases and J gave up 7 bases; unmatched junction bases: 10. The sequencing input was PBMCs or T cells enriched from blood (not recorded which). The V call is TRBV27, the J call TRBJ2-1; 7 bases match TRBD1. The sequence derives from a woman aged 18-30 years who had recovered from COVID-19. In DNA, the CDR3 is TGTGCCAGCAACACTCCAGGGGGAGTGAATGAGCAGTTCTTC. This translates into CASNTPGGVNEQFF.